This entry is about one T cell receptor beta chain. Germline lookup yields CDR1 GTSNPN and CDR2 SVGIG (reference sequence). The V end lost 0 bases, the J end lost 4 bases, and 6 bases lay between the germline ends. This CDR3 has 13 amino acids. These data come from a study of blood T cell repertoires in COVID-19. Study-level information: Italy, Spain and the United States were the sources of the convalescent and acute COVID-19 samples.

In the original processing: From reference gene primer amplification, estimates of nucleated cell counts were derived. Sequencing used immunoSEQ multiplex PCR; TCRdb keeps in-frame clones, though not all of them. Clone size and the V and J calls come from that table; the DNA yielded D and trimming. This table has fewer than 450,000 clones, 91% appearing once. The sequence was collected from a woman in her late teens or twenties who had recovered from COVID-19. V usage is TRBV30 and J usage is TRBJ2-2; unclear D gene. The specimen sequenced was peripheral blood. The CDR3 DNA follows: TGTGCCTGGAGTGTATCGGGCACCGGGGAGCTGTTTTTT. Its protein product is CAWSVSGTGELFF. The variable domain in full, with the rest retrieved from reference TRBV30 and TRBJ2-2, is SQTIHQWPATLVQPVGSPLSLECTVEGTSNPNLYWYRQAAGRGLQLLFYSVGIGQISSEVPQNLSASRPQDRQFILSSKKLLLSDSGFYLCAWSVSGTGELFFGEGSRLTVL.